This T cell receptor beta chain was retrieved from a study of siplizumab effects on memory and regulatory T cells. Details on this clone: The antigen is unknown.

Roughly 100,000 TCR templates underwent assay in every sample. Method: immunoSEQ multiplex PCR; TCRdb's copy keeps in-frame clones and lacks some. Of roughly 60,000 clones listed, around 96% are singletons. Looked up from germline, CDR1 is MNHEY and CDR2 is SVGAGI. Losses at the gene ends were 6 bases for V and 7 bases for J; bases not matched to a gene: 8. The CDR3 has 14 amino acids. Findings and caveats of the study: The apparent diversity of naive T cells exceeded that of memory cells, and naive T cells seemed to make a major contribution to the alloresponse. Memory cells that were CD4+ and unstimulated gave rise to alloreactive sequences, which siplizumab significantly reduced.

This chain joins TRBV6-5 and TRBJ2-7; TRBD2 aligns across 11 bases. The sequenced sample was naive CD8+ T cells sorted from blood. This receptor was obtained from a human donor in good health. The CDR3 sequence: CASRLAGGIQEQYF. For the CDR3, the DNA is TGTGCCAGCAGATTAGCGGGGGGGATTCAGGAGCAGTACTTC.